The 32 T cell receptor beta chains reported below all come from one sample, sequenced in a study of T cell repertoires in cytomegalovirus infection. TCRdb itself ran the reads through MiXCR, one entry per CDR3 protein. The sample includes 350,000 to 450,000 distinct CDR3 sequences, roughly 20% of them seen just once. Sequenced input: PBMCs. The source of these receptors is a human donor in good health (CMV status not recorded). Some clones in this sample may be carry-over from other donors' samples.

V is TRBV7-4 and J is TRBJ2-1; a possible D gene is TRBD2 (5 bases). The V end lost 6 bases, the J end lost 0 bases, and 15 bases lay between the germline ends. CDR3 length: 16 amino acids. Germline CDR1 and CDR2: SGHVT and SQSDAQ. The CDR3 loop is CASRFEGFSSYNEQFF. Here the CDR3 DNA reads TGTGCCAGCAGATTTGAGGGATTCAGCTCCTACAATGAGCAGTTCTTC.

The chain is built from TRBV10-3 and TRBJ2-1; unclear D gene. The CDR3 runs to 16 residues. Trimming stripped 6 bases from V and 6 bases from J, with 21 bases between. Germline V gene lookup returns CDR1 ENHRY and CDR2 SYGVKD. DNA for the CDR3: TGTGCCATCAGCCCCGACCTTACGACCGCTCTCAATGAGCAGTTCTTC. Its translation is CAISPDLTTALNEQFF.

This clonotype has just a few counts. The genes are TRBV19 and TRBJ2-3; D ambiguous. Germline V gene data show CDR1 as LNHDA and CDR2 as SQIVND (reference sequence). CDR3 length: 13 amino acids. V lost 9 bases to trimming and J lost 6 bases, with 16 bases between them. CDR3: CASQPVPSDTQYF. CDR3 DNA: TGTGCCAGCCAACCCGTCCCCAGCGATACGCAGTATTTT.

V and J are TRBV7-9 and TRBJ1-1, with D tentatively TRBD1 (5 bases). V lost 3 bases, J lost 5 bases, and 10 bases lay in between. CDR1 and CDR2 (germline): SEHNR, FQNEAQ (reference sequence). CDR3 length equals 13 residues. The CDR3 DNA sequence: TGTGCCAGCAGCTTTACAGGAAAAACTGAAGCTTTCTTT. Translating gives CASSFTGKTEAFF.

This clonotype has ten or more counts. V is TRBV2 and J is TRBJ2-1; 7 positions match TRBD2. This CDR3 contains 14 residues. The junction had 11 bases not matched to a gene; V was cut back by 4 bases and J by 11 bases. The germline V gene has CDR1 SNHLY and CDR2 FYNNEI. CDR3 loop: CASSAERDLDKQFF. The CDR3 DNA sequence: TGTGCCAGCAGTGCAGAGCGGGATTTGGACAAGCAGTTCTTC.

The chain uses TRBV15 and TRBJ1-5; D unresolved. With 8 bases removed from V and 6 bases from J, the gap between germline ends came to 20 bases. The CDR3 runs 15 residues. The germline V gene has CDR1 LNHNV and CDR2 YYDKDF (reference sequence). CDR3 region: CATAADGEIGQPQHF. CDR3 coding DNA: TGTGCCACCGCCGCGGACGGTGAAATTGGTCAGCCCCAGCATTTT.

This clonotype has just a few counts. V gene TRBV6-2 or TRBV6-3 combines with J gene TRBJ2-3, with a possible D match to TRBD2 (6 bases). The V and J ends lost 2 bases and 2 bases respectively, with 11 bases between them. The length of the CDR3 is 15 residues. From germline, CDR1 is MNHEY and CDR2 SVGEGT. The CDR3 protein is CASSYDRDFTDTQYF. The CDR3 DNA sequence: TGTGCCAGCAGTTACGACCGGGACTTCACAGATACGCAGTATTTT.

The V and J genes are TRBV7-2 and TRBJ2-7, with TRBD1 matching 10 bases. Per the germline V gene, CDR1 is SGHTA and CDR2 is FQGNSA. The length of the CDR3 is 14 residues. The junction had 3 bases not matched to a gene; V was cut back by 3 bases and J by 4 bases. In DNA, the CDR3 is TGTGCCAGCAGCTTGAGGGGACAGGGGTACGAGCAGTACTTC. Protein sequence: CASSLRGQGYEQYF.

The chain joins TRBV11-2 to TRBJ1-1; D remains unclear. V gave up 1 base and J gave up 8 bases, with 11 bases separating them. CDR3 size: 13 residues. Germline V CDR1 and CDR2: SGHAT, FQNNGV. CDR3 DNA: TGTGCCAGCAGCTTAGGTCTCCAGGAAGAAGCTTTCTTT. Protein: CASSLGLQEEAFF.

The chain joins TRBV28 to TRBJ2-5, with D maybe TRBD2 (5 bases). CDR1 is MDHEN, CDR2 SYDVKM, per germline. Trimming pared 3 bases from V and 0 bases from J, leaving 11 bases between. This CDR3 comprises 15 residues. The chain's CDR3 is CASSLPSRYQETQYF. For the CDR3, the DNA is TGTGCCAGCAGTTTGCCTAGCAGGTACCAAGAGACCCAGTACTTC.

This clonotype was seen at least ten times. CDR3 amino acids: CASSPMGTGDSRYTF. CDR3 DNA sequence: TGTGCCAGCAGCCCCATGGGGACAGGGGATTCGCGCTACACCTTC. This chain uses TRBV7-8 with TRBJ1-2, with TRBD1 identical over 10 bases. The CDR3 spans 15 residues. In germline, CDR1 is SGHVS, CDR2 FQNEAQ. Trimming cost V 5 bases and J 9 bases; bases outside gene matches: 12.

A few counts support this clonotype. The chain joins TRBV12-3 or TRBV12-4 to TRBJ2-3; D is possibly TRBD2 (5 bases). The V gene lost 8 bases and the J gene lost 4 bases, with 13 bases spanning the gap. The CDR3 is made up of 13 amino acids. The CDR3 DNA is TGTGCCAGCGCAGCGGATAGTGCAGATACGCAGTATTTT. Translated: CASAADSADTQYF.

This clonotype was counted only a few times. V is TRBV5-1 and J is TRBJ2-1; TRBD2 agrees at 10 bases. J lost 5 bases, V lost 7 bases, and 12 bases had no gene match. There are 16 residues in the CDR3. Per germline, CDR1 SGHRS and CDR2 YFSETQ. CDR3 nucleotides: TGCGCCAGCGGGCCTCGATGGACTAGCGGTAACAATGAGCAGTTCTTC. Translation gives CASGPRWTSGNNEQFF.

The rearrangement uses TRBV7-9 and TRBJ2-7, with unresolved D. Germline-derived CDR1 and CDR2 are SEHNR and FQNEAQ (reference sequence). Trimming took off 3 bases at V and 3 bases at J, with 9 bases between the two ends. This CDR3 is built from 13 residues. The CDR3 DNA follows: TGTGCCAGCAGCTTTAGAATCAACTACGAGCAGTACTTC. Translating gives CASSFRINYEQYF.

The J gene is TRBJ2-7, the V gene TRBV5-4; D tentatively reads TRBD1 or TRBD2 (5 bases each). The CDR3 is made up of 15 amino acids. The V end was cut by 4 bases, the J end by 0 bases, with 14 bases between. Germline V gene sequence: CDR1 SGHNT, CDR2 YYREEE (reference sequence). CDR3 coding DNA: TGTGCCAGCAGCGCTGGACGGGGCTACTCCTACGAGCAGTACTTC. Amino acids: CASSAGRGYSYEQYF. Complete variable domain (other parts from reference TRBV5-4 and TRBJ2-7): ETGVTQSPTHLIKTRGQQVTLRCSSQSGHNTVSWYQQALGQGPQFIFQYYREEENGRGNFPPRFSGLQFPNYSSELNVNALELDDSALYLCASSAGRGYSYEQYFGPGTRLTVT.

The J gene is TRBJ2-7, the V gene TRBV28; no firm D call. The V gene lost 3 bases and the J gene lost 8 bases, with 8 bases spanning the gap. CDR3 size: 11 residues. Germline assignment: CDR1 MDHEN and CDR2 SYDVKM. The CDR3 DNA follows: TGTGCCAGCAGTTTGGGCGGCCAGCAGTACTTC. This codes for CASSLGGQQYF.

This clonotype was seen ten or more times. The V call is TRBV11-3, the J call TRBJ2-1; TRBD1 matches at 8 bases. With V trimmed by 4 bases and J by 5 bases, 10 bases remained unmatched. Looked up from germline, CDR1 is SGHNT and CDR2 is YENEEA. The CDR3 consists of 16 residues. The CDR3 sequence: CASSSYLPGQDNEQFF. DNA of the CDR3: TGTGCCAGCAGCTCCTACCTCCCGGGACAGGACAATGAGCAGTTCTTC.

The chain has TRBV20-1 and TRBJ2-1, with D possibly matching TRBD2 (6 bases). V was trimmed by 4 bases and J by 9 bases, leaving 16 bases between them. CDR1 is DFQATT and CDR2 is SNEGSKA in the germline V gene (reference sequence). This CDR3 is 13 amino acids long. Here the CDR3 reads CSAMGLATGEQFF. DNA for the CDR3: TGCAGTGCTATGGGCCTAGCGACTGGTGAGCAGTTCTTC.

This rearrangement joins TRBV28 to TRBJ2-5, with D perhaps given as TRBD1 or TRBD2 (5 bases each). V was pared by 3 bases and J by 7 bases, with 24 bases between. Germline CDR1 is MDHEN and CDR2 is SYDVKM. CDR3 length: 17 amino acids. Here the CDR3 reads CASSFGVGAVQDGTQYF. Written as DNA, the CDR3 is TGTGCCAGCAGTTTTGGGGTCGGGGCGGTACAAGATGGGACCCAGTACTTC.

This clonotype was seen at least ten times. V gene TRBV7-9 combines with J gene TRBJ2-1; no reliable D call. CDR1 is SEHNR and CDR2 is FQNEAQ in the germline V gene (reference sequence). The CDR3 has 12 amino acids. V was cut by 3 bases and J by 10 bases, with 10 bases left in between. The CDR3 loop is CASSFIPWEQFF. The CDR3 DNA sequence: TGTGCCAGCAGCTTCATACCATGGGAGCAGTTCTTC.

This clonotype turned up a few times. The rearrangement joins TRBV19 to TRBJ1-4; a possible D gene is TRBD1 (5 bases). CDR1 and CDR2 (germline): LNHDA, SQIVND (reference sequence). This CDR3 region has 13 residues. With 8 bases removed from V and 8 bases from J, the gap between germline ends came to 15 bases. CDR3 sequence reads: CASDGGNNEKLFF. In DNA form, the CDR3 reads TGTGCCAGTGACGGGGGAAATAACGAAAAACTGTTTTTT.

This clonotype was seen many times. The V gene is TRBV7-2, the J gene TRBJ2-7; the D gene is possibly TRBD1 (5 bases). Per the germline V gene, CDR1 is SGHTA and CDR2 is FQGNSA. With 1 base removed from V and 9 bases from J, the gap between germline ends came to 10 bases. The CDR3 has 12 amino acids. The CDR3 DNA reads TGTGCCAGCAGCTTAGAGTCCACAGGGCAGTACTTC. Its translation: CASSLESTGQYF.

The sample holds many counts of this clonotype. The rearrangement links TRBV7-2 to TRBJ1-5; D call uncertain. V lost 3 bases and J lost 2, with 5 bases in between. Germline assignment: CDR1 SGHTA and CDR2 FQGNSA. CDR3 size: 13 residues. The CDR3 DNA reads TGTGCCAGCAGCTTCGGTGGCAATCAGCCCCAGCATTTT. Its protein product is CASSFGGNQPQHF.

The gene calls are TRBV19 and TRBJ1-2, with a weak D call TRBD1 (5 bases). V lost 5 bases, J lost 3 bases, and 7 bases lay in between. The V gene's germline CDR1 is LNHDA and CDR2 SQIVND (reference sequence). The CDR3 has 12 residues. Here the CDR3 reads CASSPTDYGYTF. CDR3 coding DNA: TGTGCCAGTAGTCCGACAGACTATGGCTACACCTTC. Full variable domain (outside the CDR3, taken from reference TRBV19 and TRBJ1-2): DGGITQSPKYLFRKEGQNVTLSCEQNLNHDAMYWYRQDPGQGLRLIYYSQIVNDFQKGDIAEGYSVSREKKESFPLTVTSAQKNPTAFYLCASSPTDYGYTFGSGTRLTVV.

The chain joins TRBV7-9 to TRBJ1-5; 7 bases fit TRBD1. CDR1 is SEHNR, CDR2 FQNEAQ, per germline (reference sequence). The junction had 14 bases not matched to a gene; V was cut back by 5 bases and J by 10 bases. This CDR3 contains 15 residues. The CDR3 is CASSPPGTADPPQHF. CDR3 nucleotide sequence: TGTGCCAGCAGCCCCCCCGGGACAGCGGACCCTCCCCAGCATTTT.

This clonotype was picked up a small number of times. The rearrangement links TRBV5-1 to TRBJ1-6; 9 positions agree with TRBD1. Germline CDR1 and CDR2: SGHRS and YFSETQ. Losses at the gene ends were 0 bases for V and 7 bases for J; bases not matched to a gene: 2. The CDR3 has 15 residues. CDR3 loop: CASSLETGGNSPLHF. The CDR3 nucleotides read TGCGCCAGCAGCTTGGAGACAGGGGGAAATTCACCCCTCCACTTT.

The chain is built from TRBV7-2 and TRBJ2-7; TRBD1 aligns across 7 bases. The CDR3 runs to 15 residues. Looked up from germline, CDR1 is SGHTA and CDR2 is FQGNSA. Losses at the gene ends were 4 bases for V and 5 bases for J; bases not matched to a gene: 11. The CDR3 region has the DNA TGTGCCAGCAGCTCTTCGGACAGGAGGCCCCACGAGCAGTACTTC. Translating gives CASSSSDRRPHEQYF.

This clonotype was observed many times. The genes are TRBV7-2 and TRBJ2-3, with TRBD2 matching 9 bases. From germline, CDR1 is SGHTA and CDR2 FQGNSA. V lost 6 bases and J lost 3; bases outside the gene matches: 7. CDR3 length: 15 residues. This chain's CDR3 is CASSSGSGGTDTQYF. The CDR3 nucleotides are TGTGCCAGCAGTAGCGGGAGCGGAGGGACAGATACGCAGTATTTT.

In this sample, this clonotype turned up many times. The J gene is TRBJ1-1, the V gene TRBV12-3 or TRBV12-4; D remains unclear. The CDR3 runs to 13 residues. The V end lost 3 bases, the J end lost 0 bases, and 5 bases lay between the germline ends. In nucleotides, the CDR3 is TGTGCCAGCAGTTTTTGGGTGAACACTGAAGCTTTCTTT. This gives the protein CASSFWVNTEAFF.

The sample holds a few counts of this clonotype. V usage is TRBV6-6 and J usage is TRBJ2-7, with TRBD1 identical over 7 bases. The germline CDR1 and CDR2 sequences are MNHNY and SVGAGI (reference sequence). The V segment lost 0 bases and the J segment 2 bases; nucleotides outside the gene matches: 7. The CDR3 is 16 amino acids. DNA for the CDR3: TGTGCCAGCAGTTACTCGTATAAGGACAGGACCTACGAGCAGTACTTC. This encodes CASSYSYKDRTYEQYF.

J is TRBJ2-5 and V is TRBV7-2, with TRBD2 as a possible D gene (7 bases). Germline V gives CDR1 SGHTA, CDR2 FQGNSA. Trimming took 9 bases from V and 5 from J, leaving 16 bases between them. The CDR3 spans 13 residues. CDR3 nucleotides: TGTGCCAGTAGGGGGGGCAGTTATGAGACCCAGTACTTC. Amino acid sequence: CASRGGSYETQYF.

This clonotype was counted many times. The chain uses TRBV7-2 and TRBJ2-7, with TRBD1 identical over 8 bases. The CDR3 has 14 amino acids. The V gene's germline CDR1 is SGHTA and CDR2 FQGNSA. J gave up 0 bases and V 5 bases, and 3 bases lay outside the gene matches. CDR3 bases: TGTGCCAGCAGCCAGGACAGGGTCTCCTACGAGCAGTACTTC. It yields the protein CASSQDRVSYEQYF.